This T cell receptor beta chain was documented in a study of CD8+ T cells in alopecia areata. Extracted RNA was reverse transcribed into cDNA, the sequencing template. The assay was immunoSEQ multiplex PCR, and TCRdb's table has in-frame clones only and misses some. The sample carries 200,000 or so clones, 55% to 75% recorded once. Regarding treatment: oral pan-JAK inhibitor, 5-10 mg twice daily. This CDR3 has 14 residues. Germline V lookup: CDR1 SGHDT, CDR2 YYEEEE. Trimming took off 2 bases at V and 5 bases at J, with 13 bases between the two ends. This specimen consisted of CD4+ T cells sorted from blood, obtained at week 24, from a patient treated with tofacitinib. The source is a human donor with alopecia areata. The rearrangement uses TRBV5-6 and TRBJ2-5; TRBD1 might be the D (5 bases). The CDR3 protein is CASSLDSRLETQYF. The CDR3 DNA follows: TGTGCCAGCAGCTTAGACAGTCGTTTGGAGACCCAGTACTTC.